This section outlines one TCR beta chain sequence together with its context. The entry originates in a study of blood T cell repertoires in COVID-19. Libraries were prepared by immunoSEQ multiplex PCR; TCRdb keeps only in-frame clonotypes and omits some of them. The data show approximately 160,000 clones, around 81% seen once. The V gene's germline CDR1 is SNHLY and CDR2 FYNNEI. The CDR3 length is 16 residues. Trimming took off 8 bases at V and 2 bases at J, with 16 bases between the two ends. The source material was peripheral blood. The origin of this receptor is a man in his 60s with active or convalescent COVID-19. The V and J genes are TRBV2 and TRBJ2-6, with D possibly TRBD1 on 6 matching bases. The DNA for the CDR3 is TGTGCCAGCCTACAGGGCCCCCTCCCTGGGGCCAACGTCCTGACTTTC. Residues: CASLQGPLPGANVLTF.